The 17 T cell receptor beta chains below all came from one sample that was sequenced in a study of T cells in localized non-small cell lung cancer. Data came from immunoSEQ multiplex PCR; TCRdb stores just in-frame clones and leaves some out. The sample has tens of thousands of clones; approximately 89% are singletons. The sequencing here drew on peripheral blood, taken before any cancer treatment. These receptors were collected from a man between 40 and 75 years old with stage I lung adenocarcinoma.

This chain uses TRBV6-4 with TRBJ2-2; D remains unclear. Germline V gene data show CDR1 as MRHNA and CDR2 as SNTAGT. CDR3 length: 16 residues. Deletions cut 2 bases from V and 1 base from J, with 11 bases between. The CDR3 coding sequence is TGTGCCAGCAGTGACCCACAGACAAAGAACACCGGGGAGCTGTTTTTT. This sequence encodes CASSDPQTKNTGELFF.

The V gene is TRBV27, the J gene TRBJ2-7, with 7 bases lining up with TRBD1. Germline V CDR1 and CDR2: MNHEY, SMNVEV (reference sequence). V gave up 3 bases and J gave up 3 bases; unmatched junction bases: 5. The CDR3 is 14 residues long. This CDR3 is CASSFLGTVYEQYF. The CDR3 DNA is TGTGCCAGCAGTTTCCTTGGGACAGTCTACGAGCAGTACTTC.

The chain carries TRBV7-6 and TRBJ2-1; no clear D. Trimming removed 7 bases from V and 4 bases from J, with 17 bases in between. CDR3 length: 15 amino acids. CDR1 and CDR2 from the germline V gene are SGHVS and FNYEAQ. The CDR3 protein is CASTPRIGDYNEQFF. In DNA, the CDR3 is TGTGCCAGCACCCCGAGGATAGGAGATTACAATGAGCAGTTCTTC.

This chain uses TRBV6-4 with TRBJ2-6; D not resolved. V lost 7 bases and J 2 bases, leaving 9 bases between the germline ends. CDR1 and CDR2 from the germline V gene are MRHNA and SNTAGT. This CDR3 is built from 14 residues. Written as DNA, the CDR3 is TGTGCCAGCAAGGCTGGGCCTGGGGCCAACGTCCTGACTTTC. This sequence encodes CASKAGPGANVLTF.

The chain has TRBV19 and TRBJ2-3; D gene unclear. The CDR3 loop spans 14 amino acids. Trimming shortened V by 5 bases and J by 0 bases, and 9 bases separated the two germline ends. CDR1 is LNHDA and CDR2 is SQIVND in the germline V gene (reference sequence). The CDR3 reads CASSSTLSTDTQYF. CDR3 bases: TGTGCCAGTAGTTCCACCCTCAGCACAGATACGCAGTATTTT. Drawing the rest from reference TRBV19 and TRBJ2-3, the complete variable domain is DGGITQSPKYLFRKEGQNVTLSCEQNLNHDAMYWYRQDPGQGLRLIYYSQIVNDFQKGDIAEGYSVSREKKESFPLTVTSAQKNPTAFYLCASSSTLSTDTQYFGPGTRLTVL.

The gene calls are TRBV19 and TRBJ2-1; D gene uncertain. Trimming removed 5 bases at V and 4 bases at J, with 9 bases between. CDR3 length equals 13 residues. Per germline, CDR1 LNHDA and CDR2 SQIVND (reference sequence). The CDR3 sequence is CASSPVPYNEQFF. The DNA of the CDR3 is TGTGCCAGTAGTCCAGTCCCTTACAATGAGCAGTTCTTC.

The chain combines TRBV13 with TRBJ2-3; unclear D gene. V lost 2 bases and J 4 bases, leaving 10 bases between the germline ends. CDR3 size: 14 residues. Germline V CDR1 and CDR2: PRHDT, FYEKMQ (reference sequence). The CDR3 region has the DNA TGTGCCAGCAGCTTACAAGGCCGGGCAGATACGCAGTATTTT. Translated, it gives CASSLQGRADTQYF.

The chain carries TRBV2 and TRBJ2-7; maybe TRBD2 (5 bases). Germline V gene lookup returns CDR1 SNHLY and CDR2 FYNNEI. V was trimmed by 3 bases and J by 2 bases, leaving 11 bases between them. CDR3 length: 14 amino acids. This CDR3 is CASSEASRTYEQYF. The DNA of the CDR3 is TGTGCCAGCAGTGAGGCTAGCCGGACCTACGAGCAGTACTTC.

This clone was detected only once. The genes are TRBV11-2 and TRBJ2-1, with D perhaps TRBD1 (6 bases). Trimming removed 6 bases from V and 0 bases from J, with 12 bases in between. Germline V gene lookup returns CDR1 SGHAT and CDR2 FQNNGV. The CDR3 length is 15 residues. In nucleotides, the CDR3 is TGTGCCAGCAGTTTAAGGGGGAACTCCTACAATGAGCAGTTCTTC. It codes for CASSLRGNSYNEQFF.

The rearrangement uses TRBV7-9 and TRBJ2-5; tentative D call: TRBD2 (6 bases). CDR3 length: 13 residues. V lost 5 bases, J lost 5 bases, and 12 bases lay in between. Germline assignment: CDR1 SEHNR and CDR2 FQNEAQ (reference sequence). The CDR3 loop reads CASSPGSSETQYF. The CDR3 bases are TGTGCCAGCAGCCCCGGGAGTTCGGAGACCCAGTACTTC.

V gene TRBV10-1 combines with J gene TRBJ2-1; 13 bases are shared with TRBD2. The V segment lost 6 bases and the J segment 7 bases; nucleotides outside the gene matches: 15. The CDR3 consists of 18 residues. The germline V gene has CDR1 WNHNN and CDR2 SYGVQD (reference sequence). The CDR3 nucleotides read TGCGCCAGCAGCGAAAGAACCGGGACTAGCGGGAACTTGAATGAGCAGTTCTTC. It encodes CASSERTGTSGNLNEQFF.

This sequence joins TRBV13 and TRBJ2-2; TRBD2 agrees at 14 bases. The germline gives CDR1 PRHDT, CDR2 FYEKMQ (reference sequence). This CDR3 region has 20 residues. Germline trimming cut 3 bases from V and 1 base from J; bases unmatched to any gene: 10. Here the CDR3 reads CASSLSFRGLAGENTGELFF. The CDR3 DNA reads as TGTGCCAGCAGCTTGAGTTTTAGGGGACTAGCGGGAGAGAACACCGGGGAGCTGTTTTTT.

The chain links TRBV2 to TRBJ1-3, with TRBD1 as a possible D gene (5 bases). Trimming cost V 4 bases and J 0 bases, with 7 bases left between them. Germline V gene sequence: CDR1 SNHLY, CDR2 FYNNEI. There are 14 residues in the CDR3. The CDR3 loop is CASSGTYSGNTIYF. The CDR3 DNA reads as TGTGCCAGCAGTGGGACATACTCTGGAAACACCATATATTTT.

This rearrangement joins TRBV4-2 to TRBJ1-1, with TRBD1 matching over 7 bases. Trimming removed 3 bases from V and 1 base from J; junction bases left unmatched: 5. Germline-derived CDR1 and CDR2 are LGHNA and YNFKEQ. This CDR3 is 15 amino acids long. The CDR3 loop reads CASSQDTGANTEAFF. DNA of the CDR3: TGTGCCAGCAGCCAGGATACAGGGGCGAACACTGAAGCTTTCTTT.

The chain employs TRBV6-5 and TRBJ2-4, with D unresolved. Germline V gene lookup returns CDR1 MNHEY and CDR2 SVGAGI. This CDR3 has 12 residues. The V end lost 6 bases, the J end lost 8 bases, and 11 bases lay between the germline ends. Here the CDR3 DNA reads TGTGCCAGCAGGCATAGTACGGACATTCAGTACTTC. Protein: CASRHSTDIQYF.

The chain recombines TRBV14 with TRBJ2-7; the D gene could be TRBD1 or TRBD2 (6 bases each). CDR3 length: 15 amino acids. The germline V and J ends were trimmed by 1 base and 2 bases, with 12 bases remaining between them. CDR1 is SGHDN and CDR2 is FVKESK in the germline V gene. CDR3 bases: TGTGCCAGCAGCCAAGGGACGGGGGCAACCTACGAGCAGTACTTC. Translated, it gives CASSQGTGATYEQYF.

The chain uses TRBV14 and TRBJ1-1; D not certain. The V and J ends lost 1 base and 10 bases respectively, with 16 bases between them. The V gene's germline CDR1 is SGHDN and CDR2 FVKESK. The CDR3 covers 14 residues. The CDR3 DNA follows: TGTGCCAGCAGCCAAGGAAACAGTGTTAATGTAGCTTTCTTT. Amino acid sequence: CASSQGNSVNVAFF.